This TCR beta chain was observed in a study of T-cell memory formation after mild COVID-19. From the 5' RACE reads, TCRdb called clonotypes with MiXCR, one entry per CDR3 protein. The sample includes approximately 250,000 distinct CDR3 sequences, roughly 15% of them seen just once. Germline V gene data show CDR1 as SGHTA and CDR2 as FQGNSA. V shed 2 bases and J shed 2 bases, with 9 bases lying between them. CDR3 length: 14 residues. The gene calls are TRBV7-2 and TRBJ1-2, with D uncertain. Input material: PBMCs or a T cell subset sorted from them (not recorded which). The source of this sequence is a man younger than 35 who had mild COVID-19 (a few samples of this study predate the infection). Cell type and time point are not known. In nucleotides, the CDR3 is TGTGCCAGCAGCTTAAACCCGGGCAACTATGGCTACACCTTC. Amino acid sequence: CASSLNPGNYGYTF.